Described below is a single T cell receptor beta chain sequence and its context. The data originate from a study of T cells in Graves' hyperthyroidism and ophthalmopathy. TCR beta CDR3 region amplification was performed from RNA transcripts. The study used the HTBI primer set for a first-round RT-PCR of the TCR CDR3. TCRdb processed the multiplex PCR reads anew with MiXCR; each CDR3 protein has one entry. The sample shows fewer than 350,000 distinct CDR3 sequences, less than 15% of them seen only once. CDR3 length: 14 amino acids. Trimming removed 3 bases at V and 8 bases at J, with 15 bases between. CDR1 and CDR2 (germline): SGHDN, FVKESK.

Sequencing used blood. This sequence was found in a woman between 25 and 40 years old with Graves' hyperthyroidism that later progressed to Graves' ophthalmopathy. This chain links TRBV14 with TRBJ2-3, with a tentative D call TRBD2 (6 bases). The CDR3 nucleotides read TGTGCCAGCAGCCATGCCGGGACTTTAGGTACGCAGTATTTT. It codes for CASSHAGTLGTQYF.